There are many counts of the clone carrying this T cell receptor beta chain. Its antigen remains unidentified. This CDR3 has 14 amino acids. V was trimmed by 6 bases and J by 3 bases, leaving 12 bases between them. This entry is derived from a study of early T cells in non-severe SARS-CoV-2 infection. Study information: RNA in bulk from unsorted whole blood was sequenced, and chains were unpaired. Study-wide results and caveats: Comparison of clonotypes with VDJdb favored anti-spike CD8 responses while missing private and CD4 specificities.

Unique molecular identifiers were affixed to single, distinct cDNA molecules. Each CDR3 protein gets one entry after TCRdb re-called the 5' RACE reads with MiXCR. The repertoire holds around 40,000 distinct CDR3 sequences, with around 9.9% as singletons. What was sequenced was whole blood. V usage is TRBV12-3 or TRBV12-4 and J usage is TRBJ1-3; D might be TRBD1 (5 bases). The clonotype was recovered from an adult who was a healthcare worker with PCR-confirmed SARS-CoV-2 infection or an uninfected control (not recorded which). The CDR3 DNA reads TGTGCCAGCAGATTTGGAGGGGATGGAAACACCATATATTTT. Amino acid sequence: CASRFGGDGNTIYF.